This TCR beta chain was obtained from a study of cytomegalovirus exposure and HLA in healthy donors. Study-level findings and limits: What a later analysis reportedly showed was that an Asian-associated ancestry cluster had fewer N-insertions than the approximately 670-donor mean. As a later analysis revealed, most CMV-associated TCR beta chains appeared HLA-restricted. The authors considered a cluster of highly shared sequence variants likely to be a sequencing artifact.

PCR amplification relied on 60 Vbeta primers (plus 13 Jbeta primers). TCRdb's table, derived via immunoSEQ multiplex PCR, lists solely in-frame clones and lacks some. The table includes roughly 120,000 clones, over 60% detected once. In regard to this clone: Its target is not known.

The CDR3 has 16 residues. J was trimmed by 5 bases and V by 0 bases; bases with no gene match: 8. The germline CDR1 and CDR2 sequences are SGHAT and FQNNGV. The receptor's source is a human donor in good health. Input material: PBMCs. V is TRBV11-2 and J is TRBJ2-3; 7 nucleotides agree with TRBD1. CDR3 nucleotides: TGTGCCAGCAGCTTAGATCGAAGACAGGGCGGAGATACGCAGTATTTT. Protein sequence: CASSLDRRQGGDTQYF.